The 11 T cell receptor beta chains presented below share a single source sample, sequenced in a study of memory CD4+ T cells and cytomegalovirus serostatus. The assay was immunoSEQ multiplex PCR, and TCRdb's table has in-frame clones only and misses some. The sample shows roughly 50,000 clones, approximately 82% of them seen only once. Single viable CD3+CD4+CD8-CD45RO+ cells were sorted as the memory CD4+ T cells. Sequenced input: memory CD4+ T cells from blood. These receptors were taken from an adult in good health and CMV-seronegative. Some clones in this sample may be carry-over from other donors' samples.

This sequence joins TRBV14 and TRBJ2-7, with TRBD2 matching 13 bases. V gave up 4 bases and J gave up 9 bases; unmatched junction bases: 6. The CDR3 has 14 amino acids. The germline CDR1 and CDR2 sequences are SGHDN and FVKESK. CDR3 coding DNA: TGTGCCAGCAGCCGAGGACTAGCGGGGGCCGCGCAGTACTTC. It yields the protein CASSRGLAGAAQYF.

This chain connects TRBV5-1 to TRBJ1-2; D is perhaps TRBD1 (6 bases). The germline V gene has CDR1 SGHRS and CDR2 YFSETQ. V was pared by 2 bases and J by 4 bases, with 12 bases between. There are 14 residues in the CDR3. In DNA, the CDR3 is TGCGCCAGCAGCTTTCCGGAGGGGGGCTATGGCTACACCTTC. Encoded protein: CASSFPEGGYGYTF.

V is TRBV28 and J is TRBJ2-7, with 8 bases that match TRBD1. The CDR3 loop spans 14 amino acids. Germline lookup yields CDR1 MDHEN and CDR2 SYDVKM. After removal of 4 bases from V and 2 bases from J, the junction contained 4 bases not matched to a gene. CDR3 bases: TGTGCCAGCAGTTCTGTGACAGGGGCCTACGAGCAGTACTTC. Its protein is CASSSVTGAYEQYF.

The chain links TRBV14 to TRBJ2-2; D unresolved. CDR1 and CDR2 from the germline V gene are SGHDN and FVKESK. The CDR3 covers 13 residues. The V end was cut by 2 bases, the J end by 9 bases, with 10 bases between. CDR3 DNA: TGTGCCAGCAGCCAATCGGTCTACCGGGAGCTGTTTTTT. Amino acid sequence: CASSQSVYRELFF.

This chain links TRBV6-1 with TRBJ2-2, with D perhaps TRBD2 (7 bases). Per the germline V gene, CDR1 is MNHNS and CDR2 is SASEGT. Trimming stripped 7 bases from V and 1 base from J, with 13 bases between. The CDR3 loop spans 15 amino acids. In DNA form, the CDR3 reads TGTGCCAGCATCAGGGGCGGGAGGAACACCGGGGAGCTGTTTTTT. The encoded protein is CASIRGGRNTGELFF.

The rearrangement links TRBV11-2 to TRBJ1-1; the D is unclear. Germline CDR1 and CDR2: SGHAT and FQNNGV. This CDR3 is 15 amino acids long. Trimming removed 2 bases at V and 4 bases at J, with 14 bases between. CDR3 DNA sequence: TGTGCCAGCAGCTTAAAGGCCGGGAGTGGCACTGAAGCTTTCTTT. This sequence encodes CASSLKAGSGTEAFF.

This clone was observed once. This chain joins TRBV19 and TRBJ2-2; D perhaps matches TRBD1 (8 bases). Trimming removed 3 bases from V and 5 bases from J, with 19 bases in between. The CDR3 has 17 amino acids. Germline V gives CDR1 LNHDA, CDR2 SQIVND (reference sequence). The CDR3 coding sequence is TGTGCCAGTAGTATCCGAATATACAGGGGGGGGACCGGGGAGCTGTTTTTT. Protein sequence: CASSIRIYRGGTGELFF.

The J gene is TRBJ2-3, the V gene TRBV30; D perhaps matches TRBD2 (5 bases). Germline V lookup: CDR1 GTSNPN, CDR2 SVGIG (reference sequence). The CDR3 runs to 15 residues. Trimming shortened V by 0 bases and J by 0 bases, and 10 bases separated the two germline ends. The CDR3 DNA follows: TGTGCCTGGAGTGTAGGACTTTCTAGCACAGATACGCAGTATTTT. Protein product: CAWSVGLSSTDTQYF.

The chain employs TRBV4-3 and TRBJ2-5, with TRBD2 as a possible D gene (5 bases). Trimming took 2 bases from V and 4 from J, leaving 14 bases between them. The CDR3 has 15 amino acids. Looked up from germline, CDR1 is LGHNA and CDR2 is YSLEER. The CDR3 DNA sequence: TGCGCCAGCAGCCAACAGGAGGCCGAAGGAGAGACCCAGTACTTC. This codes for CASSQQEAEGETQYF.

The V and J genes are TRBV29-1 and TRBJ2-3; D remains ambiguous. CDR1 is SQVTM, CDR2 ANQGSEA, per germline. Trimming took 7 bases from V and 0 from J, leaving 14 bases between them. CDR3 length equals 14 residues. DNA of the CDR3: TGCAGCGCCCATCTGGGAAGAAGCACAGATACGCAGTATTTT. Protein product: CSAHLGRSTDTQYF.

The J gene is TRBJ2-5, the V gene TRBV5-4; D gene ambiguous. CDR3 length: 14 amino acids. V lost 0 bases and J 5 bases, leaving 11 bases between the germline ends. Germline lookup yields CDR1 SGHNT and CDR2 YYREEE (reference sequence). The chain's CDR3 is CASSLAISMETQYF. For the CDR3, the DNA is TGTGCCAGCAGCTTGGCTATCTCAATGGAGACCCAGTACTTC.